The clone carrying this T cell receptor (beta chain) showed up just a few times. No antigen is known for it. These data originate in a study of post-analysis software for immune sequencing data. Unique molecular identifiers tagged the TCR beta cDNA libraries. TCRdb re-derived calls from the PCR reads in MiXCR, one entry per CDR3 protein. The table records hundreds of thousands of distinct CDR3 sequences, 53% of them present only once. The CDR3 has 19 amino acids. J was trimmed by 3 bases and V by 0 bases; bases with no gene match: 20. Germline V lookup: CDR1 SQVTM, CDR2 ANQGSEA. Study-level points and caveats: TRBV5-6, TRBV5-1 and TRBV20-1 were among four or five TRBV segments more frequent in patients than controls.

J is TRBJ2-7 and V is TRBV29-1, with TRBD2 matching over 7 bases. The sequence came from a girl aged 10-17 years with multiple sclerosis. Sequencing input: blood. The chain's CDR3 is CSVEEGLAGGGGGNYEQYF. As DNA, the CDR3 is TGCAGCGTTGAAGAGGGACTTGCCGGCGGTGGGGGGGGGAACTACGAGCAGTACTTC.